One sample yielded the 21 T cell receptor beta chains listed below, sequenced in a study of T cells in Graves' hyperthyroidism and ophthalmopathy. Amplification yielded TCR beta CDR3 regions, with RNA transcripts as the source. An initial round of RT-PCR targeting the TCR CDR3 relied on the HTBI primer set. TCRdb re-derived calls from the multiplex PCR reads in MiXCR, one entry per CDR3 protein. The table has hundreds of thousands of distinct CDR3 sequences, roughly 15% seen once. The sample consisted of blood. Every receptor here comes from a woman in her late teens or twenties with Graves' ophthalmopathy.

This clonotype has a count of ten or more. The chain joins TRBV20-1 to TRBJ1-1; D remains ambiguous. This CDR3 has 14 amino acids. V was clipped by 2 bases and J by 0 bases, with 10 bases between them. The germline gives CDR1 DFQATT, CDR2 SNEGSKA (reference sequence). The CDR3 here is CSARLGAMNTEAFF. CDR3 sequence (DNA): TGCAGTGCTAGACTCGGAGCCATGAACACTGAAGCTTTCTTT.

This clonotype was seen ten or more times. The CDR3 sequence is CASSLDTVPNEKLFF. CDR3 coding DNA: TGTGCCAGCAGTTTAGACACAGTTCCAAATGAAAAACTGTTTTTT. The chain uses TRBV28 and TRBJ1-4; the D is unclear. The germline CDR1 and CDR2 sequences are MDHEN and SYDVKM. The CDR3 consists of 15 residues. V was shortened by 2 bases and J by 5 bases, with 12 bases between the two germline ends.

The table lists this clonotype with many counts. The J gene is TRBJ2-1, the V gene TRBV6-1, with 11 nucleotides matching TRBD2. Germline V gene lookup returns CDR1 MNHNS and CDR2 SASEGT. This CDR3 comprises 14 residues. The trim removed 8 bases at V and 6 bases at J, leaving 6 bases unmatched. The CDR3 is CASALAGGVNEQFF. CDR3 DNA sequence: TGTGCCAGCGCTCTAGCGGGGGGCGTCAATGAGCAGTTCTTC.

This clonotype was recorded many times. This chain links TRBV27 with TRBJ2-5, with D perhaps TRBD2 (5 bases). This CDR3 is 13 amino acids long. Germline V gene lookup returns CDR1 MNHEY and CDR2 SMNVEV (reference sequence). The V end lost 5 bases, the J end lost 5 bases, and 12 bases lay between the germline ends. CDR3 residues: CASSLLSGETQYF. CDR3 DNA: TGTGCCAGCAGTCTATTATCGGGGGAGACCCAGTACTTC.

This chain connects TRBV5-4 to TRBJ2-7; 7 nucleotides align to TRBD2. J lost 5 bases, V lost 2 bases, and 7 bases had no gene match. This CDR3 region has 14 residues. Looked up from germline, CDR1 is SGHNT and CDR2 is YYREEE (reference sequence). CDR3 region: CASSLAGRGNEQYF. CDR3 coding DNA: TGTGCCAGCAGCTTAGCCGGGCGGGGGAACGAGCAGTACTTC.

This clonotype was observed at least ten times. The chain employs TRBV20-1 and TRBJ2-7; 14 bases agree with TRBD2. The germline V gene has CDR1 DFQATT and CDR2 SNEGSKA (reference sequence). CDR3 length: 14 amino acids. Losses at the gene ends were 6 bases for V and 6 bases for J; bases not matched to a gene: 7. The chain's CDR3 is CSAKGLAGAGEQYF. The CDR3 nucleotides are TGCAGTGCAAAGGGACTAGCGGGAGCTGGCGAGCAGTACTTC.

This clonotype has a count of ten or more. The V gene is TRBV20-1, the J gene TRBJ2-1; 12 bases line up with TRBD2. J was trimmed by 2 bases and V by 1 base; bases with no gene match: 3. This CDR3 is built from 16 residues. Germline values: CDR1 DFQATT, CDR2 SNEGSKA (reference sequence). The DNA for the CDR3 is TGCAGTGCTAGAGCTGCTAGCGGGAGGGCCTACAATGAGCAGTTCTTC. Its protein is CSARAASGRAYNEQFF.

This clonotype turned up a few times. The rearrangement joins TRBV6-6 to TRBJ1-1; D is ambiguous. V gave up 0 bases and J gave up 4 bases, with 12 bases separating them. The CDR3 has 15 amino acids. CDR1 MNHNY and CDR2 SVGAGI come from the germline V gene (reference sequence). The CDR3 here is CASSYSSWASTEAFF. The CDR3 nucleotides are TGTGCCAGCAGTTACTCATCCTGGGCTTCCACTGAAGCTTTCTTT.

This clonotype was observed many times. This rearrangement joins TRBV12-5 to TRBJ2-3, with D perhaps given as TRBD1 or TRBD2 (5 bases each). The V gene's germline CDR1 is LGHNT and CDR2 FRNRAP. This CDR3 has 12 residues. V was shortened by 3 bases and J by 8 bases, with 9 bases between the two germline ends. For the CDR3, the DNA is TGTGCTAGTGGTTTAGAGGGGCCTACGCAGTATTTT. Translation: CASGLEGPTQYF.

In its sample, this clonotype was seen many times. The V gene is TRBV5-7, the J gene TRBJ2-1; 9 bases fit TRBD2. TRBV5-7 is an open reading frame whose function is uncertain. The CDR3 spans 16 residues. After removal of 4 bases from V and 8 bases from J, the junction contained 13 bases not matched to a gene. Here the CDR3 DNA reads TGTGCCAGCAGCCCTGTGGCGGGAGGGGGGATCGATGAGCAGTTCTTC. It specifies CASSPVAGGGIDEQFF.

Concerning this clonotype itself: One base away lies a much larger clone, so this may be a sequencing read error. The CDR3 coding sequence is TGTGCCAGCAGTTTGGGACAGGGGGGCTACACCTTC. Translation gives CASSLGQGGYTF. The genes are TRBV28 and TRBJ1-2; 10 positions agree with TRBD1. The junction had 0 bases not matched to a gene; V was cut back by 3 bases and J by 8 bases. The CDR3 runs to 12 residues. CDR1 MDHEN and CDR2 SYDVKM come from the germline V gene.

This clonotype showed up just a few times. V gene TRBV14 combines with J gene TRBJ2-7; D unclear. CDR1 SGHDN and CDR2 FVKESK come from the germline V gene. V shed 0 bases and J shed 3 bases, with 21 bases lying between them. The CDR3 has 18 amino acids. The CDR3 nucleotides are TGTGCCAGCAGCCAAGAAAGCAGCAGGATTGAACCCCTCTACGAGCAGTACTTC. Its protein product is CASSQESSRIEPLYEQYF.

This clonotype was seen many times. The chain recombines TRBV5-8 with TRBJ1-6; weak D call: TRBD1 (6 bases). The V gene's germline CDR1 is SGHTS and CDR2 YDEGEE. The CDR3 sequence is 17 residues long. V lost 3 bases, J lost 3 bases, and 16 bases lay in between. DNA of the CDR3: TGTGCCAGCAGCTCCGGGACAACGAATGGCTATAATTCACCCCTCCACTTT. It specifies CASSSGTTNGYNSPLHF.

This clonotype was seen more than once but under ten times. This CDR3 is CASSHVGGETQYF. The CDR3 DNA reads as TGCGCCAGCAGCCACGTAGGAGGAGAGACCCAGTACTTC. The chain employs TRBV4-1 and TRBJ2-5, with D possibly TRBD2 on 5 matching bases. The CDR3 spans 13 residues. Germline values: CDR1 MGHRA, CDR2 YSYEKL. With 3 bases removed from V and 4 bases from J, the gap between germline ends came to 9 bases.

This clonotype has at least ten counts. The chain is built from TRBV28 and TRBJ2-7, with 7 bases that match TRBD1. After removal of 6 bases from V and 3 bases from J, the junction contained 11 bases not matched to a gene. The length of the CDR3 is 15 residues. The germline gives CDR1 MDHEN, CDR2 SYDVKM. CDR3 bases: TGTGCCAGCAGCCTTGAAATGACAGGGCTCTACGAGCAGTACTTC. It is translated as CASSLEMTGLYEQYF. The full variable domain, with the rest looked up from reference TRBV28 and TRBJ2-7, is DVKVTQSSRYLVKRTGEKVFLECVQDMDHENMFWYRQDPGLGLRLIYFSYDVKMKEKGDIPEGYSVSREKKERFSLILESASTNQTSMYLCASSLEMTGLYEQYFGPGTRLTVT.

This clonotype was recorded many times. This chain uses TRBV5-5 with TRBJ2-7; possibly TRBD1 for D (5 bases). The length of the CDR3 is 15 residues. The germline gives CDR1 SGHKS, CDR2 YYEKEE (reference sequence). The germline V and J ends were trimmed by 3 bases and 7 bases, with 20 bases remaining between them. The CDR3 sequence: CASSSGHLNPKEQYF. In DNA form, the CDR3 reads TGTGCCAGCAGCTCCGGACACCTCAACCCCAAAGAGCAGTACTTC.

In its sample, this clonotype was seen many times. The chain couples TRBV6-4 to TRBJ1-1; D unclear. Trimming cost V 6 bases and J 2 bases, with 10 bases left between them. Germline V gene sequence: CDR1 MRHNA, CDR2 SNTAGT. CDR3 length: 13 amino acids. The CDR3 spells CASSREANTEAFF. DNA for the CDR3: TGTGCCAGCAGCAGAGAGGCAAACACTGAAGCTTTCTTT.

Concerning this clonotype itself: This could be a read error, since a much larger clone is one nucleotide away. The rearrangement joins TRBV9 to TRBJ1-2; D ambiguous. The V gene's germline CDR1 is SGDLS and CDR2 YYNGEE. This CDR3 is built from 16 residues. The ends were cut back, 5 bases at V and 5 bases at J, with 22 bases in the middle. The CDR3 DNA is TGTGCCAGCAGTCGAACGTACAGCAGCCTGGGGTATGGCTACACCTTC. Translating gives CASSRTYSSLGYGYTF.

This clonotype has a count of ten or more. The chain employs TRBV28 and TRBJ1-6; D gene uncertain. Germline assignment: CDR1 MDHEN and CDR2 SYDVKM. The CDR3 sequence is 15 residues long. Trimming removed 3 bases at V and 6 bases at J, with 12 bases between. The CDR3 coding sequence is TGTGCCAGCAGTTTTTTCAGGCTGACTAATTCACCCCTCCACTTT. Translation gives CASSFFRLTNSPLHF.

Here the CDR3 DNA reads TGCGCCAGCAGAAGACAGGGGGCATTTGAGTCCTACAATGAGCAGTTCTTC. Encoded protein: CASRRQGAFESYNEQFF. The chain recombines TRBV4-1 with TRBJ2-1, with TRBD1 matching 10 bases. Germline CDR1 reads MGHRA; CDR2 reads YSYEKL. With 6 bases clipped from V and 1 base from J, the junction kept 9 bases outside the gene matches. There are 17 residues in the CDR3.

This clonotype was found many times. The rearrangement joins TRBV12-3 or TRBV12-4 to TRBJ2-3; no firm D call. V was trimmed by 7 bases and J by 4 bases, leaving 18 bases between them. This CDR3 contains 15 residues. The CDR3 DNA is TGTGCCAGCACCCCCAACCCGTCGGTCCCAGATACGCAGTATTTT. This sequence encodes CASTPNPSVPDTQYF.